These 10 T cell receptor beta chains share one sample of origin, sequenced in a study of cytomegalovirus exposure and HLA in healthy donors listed by TCRdb under 2017. Libraries were made using the immunoSEQ multiplex PCR assay. For the multiplex PCR, a mixture combining 60 forward primers for TCR Vbeta segments and 13 reverse primers for TCR Jbeta segments was used. Held by TCRdb, this immuneACCESS table contains in-frame sequences only and omits some clones. Under half of the omission traces to an unresolved V gene where checked; the cause of the rest is unknown. The table for this sample lists 150,000 to 200,000 clones; around 77% of them were counted only once. 1.5% to 2% of the sample belongs to the ten largest clones. Input material: PBMCs. The receptors here all came from a woman in her twenties or thirties in good health and CMV-seronegative.

This chain uses TRBV7-8 with TRBJ1-1, with no clear D. This CDR3 has 14 residues. With 4 bases removed from V and 5 bases from J, the gap between germline ends came to 14 bases. Germline CDR1 SGHVS, CDR2 FQNEAQ. CDR3: CASSSSLTRTEAFF. The CDR3 DNA reads as TGTGCCAGCAGCTCGTCCTTAACCAGGACTGAAGCTTTCTTT.

In DNA, the CDR3 is TGTGCCAGCACACCAGGCACCTACGAGCAGTACTTC. Protein product: CASTPGTYEQYF. The chain has TRBV7-2 and TRBJ2-7; D uncertain. Germline CDR1 reads SGHTA; CDR2 reads FQGNSA. The length of the CDR3 is 12 residues. V was clipped by 7 bases and J by 2 bases, with 9 bases between them.

This rearrangement joins TRBV6-5 to TRBJ2-2; the match to TRBD1 covers 7 bases. CDR1 MNHEY and CDR2 SVGAGI come from the germline V gene. This CDR3 spans 12 amino acids. V gave up 8 bases and J gave up 6 bases; unmatched junction bases: 3. The CDR3 loop reads CASSRGPGELFF. The DNA for the CDR3 is TGTGCCAGCTCAAGGGGGCCCGGGGAGCTGTTTTTT.

V usage is TRBV6-1 and J usage is TRBJ2-5; D call uncertain. Per the germline V gene, CDR1 is MNHNS and CDR2 is SASEGT. The CDR3 covers 10 residues. V lost 10 bases and J 2 bases, leaving 5 bases between the germline ends. CDR3 sequence: CATLQETQYF. In DNA form, the CDR3 reads TGTGCCACATTGCAAGAGACCCAGTACTTC.

The chain links TRBV28 to TRBJ1-5; TRBD1 matches at 12 bases. Per germline, CDR1 MDHEN and CDR2 SYDVKM. V trimming: 2 bases; J trimming: 7 bases; junction bases outside the gene matches: 6. The CDR3 is 16 residues long. In nucleotides, the CDR3 is TGTGCCAGCAGTTTAGGGACAGGGGGCGGGGGACAGCCCCAGCATTTT. Translated: CASSLGTGGGGQPQHF. The full variable domain, completed using reference TRBV28 and TRBJ1-5, is DVKVTQSSRYLVKRTGEKVFLECVQDMDHENMFWYRQDPGLGLRLIYFSYDVKMKEKGDIPEGYSVSREKKERFSLILESASTNQTSMYLCASSLGTGGGGQPQHFGDGTRLSIL.

The V gene is TRBV5-1, the J gene TRBJ1-1, with 8 bases lining up with TRBD1. J gave up 8 bases and V 0 bases, and 6 bases lay outside the gene matches. Germline lookup yields CDR1 SGHRS and CDR2 YFSETQ. The CDR3 sequence is 14 residues long. CDR3 DNA sequence: TGCGCCAGCAGCTTGGCCAGGGGGCAGACCGAAGCTTTCTTT. It translates to CASSLARGQTEAFF. The whole variable domain, remainder taken from reference TRBV5-1 and TRBJ1-1, is KAGVTQTPRYLIKTRGQQVTLSCSPISGHRSVSWYQQTPGQGLQFLFEYFSETQRNKGNFPGRFSGRQFSNSRSEMNVSTLELGDSALYLCASSLARGQTEAFFGQGTRLTVV.

This chain joins TRBV7-3 and TRBJ2-1; TRBD2 matches at 8 bases. The CDR3 consists of 16 residues. Trimming at V came to 6 bases and at J to 5 bases, leaving 12 bases not matched to a gene. Germline lookup yields CDR1 SGHTA and CDR2 FQGTGA. The CDR3 nucleotides are TGTGCCAGCAGTCCCTCGGCGGGAGGACCCGACAATGAGCAGTTCTTC. Translating it yields CASSPSAGGPDNEQFF.

The chain joins TRBV5-4 to TRBJ1-5; 8 bases map to TRBD1. Per the germline V gene, CDR1 is SGHNT and CDR2 is YYREEE (reference sequence). CDR3 length equals 16 residues. V lost 3 bases to trimming and J lost 4 bases; unmatched junction nucleotides: 9. The CDR3 loop reads CASSSGTGGFNQPQHF. The CDR3 DNA reads as TGTGCCAGCAGCTCGGGGACAGGAGGTTTTAATCAGCCCCAGCATTTT.

This chain uses TRBV6-5 with TRBJ2-7; 8 bases agree with TRBD2. This CDR3 has 14 residues. Losses at the gene ends were 5 bases for V and 2 bases for J; bases not matched to a gene: 5. CDR1 and CDR2 (germline): MNHEY, SVGAGI. CDR3 coding DNA: TGTGCCAGCAGTACCAGCGGGAGAGCCTACGAGCAGTACTTC. It specifies CASSTSGRAYEQYF.

The V and J genes are TRBV6-1 and TRBJ2-3, with 9 bases aligning to TRBD2. The germline CDR1 and CDR2 sequences are MNHNS and SASEGT. The V segment lost 7 bases and the J segment 2 bases; nucleotides outside the gene matches: 7. The CDR3 runs to 15 residues. This CDR3 reads CASTFQRGDTDTQYF. For the CDR3, the DNA is TGTGCCAGCACTTTCCAGCGGGGGGACACAGATACGCAGTATTTT.